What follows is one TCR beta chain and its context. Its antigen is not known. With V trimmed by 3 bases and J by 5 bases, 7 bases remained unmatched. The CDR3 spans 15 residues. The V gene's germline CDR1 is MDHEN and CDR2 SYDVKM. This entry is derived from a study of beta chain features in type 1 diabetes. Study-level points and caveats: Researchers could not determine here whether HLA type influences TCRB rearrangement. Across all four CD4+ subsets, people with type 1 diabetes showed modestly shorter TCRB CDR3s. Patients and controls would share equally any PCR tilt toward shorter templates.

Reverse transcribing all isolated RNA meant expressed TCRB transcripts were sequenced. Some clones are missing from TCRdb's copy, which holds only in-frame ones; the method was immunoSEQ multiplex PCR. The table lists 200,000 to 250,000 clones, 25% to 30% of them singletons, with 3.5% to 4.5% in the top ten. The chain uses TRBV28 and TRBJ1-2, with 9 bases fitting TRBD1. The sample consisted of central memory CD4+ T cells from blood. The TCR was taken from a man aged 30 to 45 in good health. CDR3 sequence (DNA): TGTGCCAGCAGTTTCCGGGACAGGGCCGCTTATGGCTACACCTTC. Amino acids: CASSFRDRAAYGYTF.